The 14 T cell receptor beta chains reported below all come from one sample, sequenced in a study of blood T cell repertoires in COVID-19 (dated by TCRdb to 2018 to 2020). Libraries were constructed by the immunoSEQ multiplex PCR assay. Entries here come from immuneACCESS through TCRdb and include only in-frame sequences with V and J called. Some clones fail to appear in such tables; in the studies checked, an unresolved V gene covers under half of the shortfall, and the cause of the remainder is unknown. Recorded for this sample are 250,000 to 350,000 clones; approximately 83% of them occurred a single time. In total, the top ten clones hold about 4.3% of the sample. The specimen was PBMCs or T cells enriched from blood (not recorded which). All receptors derive from a woman aged 25 to 39 who had recovered from COVID-19.

The rearrangement uses TRBV19 and TRBJ2-1; 8 positions agree with TRBD2. The CDR3 loop spans 15 amino acids. V shed 4 bases and J 4 bases; nucleotides not matched to a gene: 6. CDR1 and CDR2 from the germline V gene are LNHDA and SQIVND (reference sequence). The CDR3 protein is CASSTAGGTYNEQFF. The DNA of the CDR3 is TGTGCCAGTAGTACGGCGGGGGGTACTTACAATGAGCAGTTCTTC.

The gene calls are TRBV15 and TRBJ2-3, with D possibly TRBD1 on 5 matching bases. Germline CDR1 LNHNV, CDR2 YYDKDF (reference sequence). V was trimmed by 7 bases and J by 5 bases, leaving 13 bases between them. The CDR3 is made up of 13 amino acids. The CDR3 coding sequence is TGTGCCACCACAGGGCCAGATGGAGATACGCAGTATTTT. Translating it yields CATTGPDGDTQYF.

This clone has just a few counts. The V call is TRBV7-8, the J call TRBJ2-7; the match to TRBD1 covers 8 bases. CDR1 SGHVS and CDR2 FQNEAQ come from the germline V gene. This CDR3 spans 17 amino acids. V was clipped by 0 bases and J by 4 bases; unmatched bases: 11. The CDR3 bases are TGTGCCAGCAGCTTAGCCCATTCGGACAGGGCTTGGTACGAGCAGTACTTC. It yields the protein CASSLAHSDRAWYEQYF.

The CDR3 spells CASSLGANYGYTF. The CDR3 region has the DNA TGTGCCAGCAGCTTAGGGGCCAACTATGGCTACACCTTC. This chain joins TRBV7-9 and TRBJ1-2; D unclear. V lost 1 base to trimming and J lost 2 bases, with 5 bases between them. Germline V gene sequence: CDR1 SEHNR, CDR2 FQNEAQ (reference sequence). This CDR3 comprises 13 residues. The full variable domain, completed using reference TRBV7-9 and TRBJ1-2, is DTGVSQNPRHKITKRGQNVTFRCDPISEHNRLYWYRQTLGQGPEFLTYFQNEAQLEKSRLLSDRFSAERPKGSFSTLEIQRTEQGDSAMYLCASSLGANYGYTFGSGTRLTVV.

This clone came up once. The rearrangement uses TRBV10-2 and TRBJ1-2; tentative D call: TRBD1 (6 bases). The germline CDR1 and CDR2 sequences are WSHSY and SAAADI. Trimming removed 10 bases from V and 3 bases from J, with 18 bases in between. The CDR3 extends over 14 amino acids. Here the CDR3 DNA reads TGCGCCACGCAGCAGTCGGGGGGCTACTATGGCTACACCTTC. This codes for CATQQSGGYYGYTF.

In its sample, this clone was seen once. The chain joins TRBV10-2 to TRBJ1-2, with D possibly matching TRBD1 (6 bases). The V gene's germline CDR1 is WSHSY and CDR2 SAAADI. The CDR3 consists of 14 residues. The V end lost 4 bases, the J end lost 2 bases, and 11 bases lay between the germline ends. CDR3 protein: CASSGQGQNYGYTF. In nucleotides, the CDR3 is TGCGCCAGCAGTGGGCAGGGGCAAAACTATGGCTACACCTTC.

This clone has just one count. The chain combines TRBV6-5 with TRBJ1-1; D is perhaps TRBD1 (6 bases). The ends were cut back, 8 bases at V and 3 bases at J, with 16 bases in the middle. Germline CDR1 reads MNHEY; CDR2 reads SVGAGI. The CDR3 is 14 amino acids. CDR3 nucleotide sequence: TGTGCCAGCGGGGGCCGGGGAGAGGACACTGAAGCTTTCTTT. Its translation is CASGGRGEDTEAFF.

V gene TRBV7-9 combines with J gene TRBJ1-4, with 9 bases lining up with TRBD1. The CDR3 spans 16 residues. From germline, CDR1 is SEHNR and CDR2 FQNEAQ (reference sequence). Germline trimming cut 0 bases from V and 12 bases from J; bases unmatched to any gene: 11. For the CDR3, the DNA is TGTGCCAGCAGCTTAGCGCGGGGGACAGGGAAGCTCGAACTGTTTTTT. Its translation: CASSLARGTGKLELFF. Supplemented by reference TRBV7-9 and TRBJ1-4, the full variable domain reads DTGVSQNPRHKITKRGQNVTFRCDPISEHNRLYWYRQTLGQGPEFLTYFQNEAQLEKSRLLSDRFSAERPKGSFSTLEIQRTEQGDSAMYLCASSLARGTGKLELFFGSGTQLSVL.

The genes are TRBV19 and TRBJ2-7, with D hard to call. V was clipped by 5 bases and J by 10 bases, with 15 bases between them. Germline CDR1 and CDR2: LNHDA and SQIVND (reference sequence). The length of the CDR3 is 12 residues. CDR3 nucleotides: TGTGCCAGTAGTGACACCTCCTGGATTCAGTACTTC. It codes for CASSDTSWIQYF.

DNA for the CDR3: TGTGCCAGCAGCCAACAGGGGCCGGGGGAGCAGTTCTTC. Protein: CASSQQGPGEQFF. The chain has TRBV5-6 and TRBJ2-1; 7 bases align to TRBD1. The CDR3 is 13 residues long. Per the germline V gene, CDR1 is SGHDT and CDR2 is YYEEEE. V gave up 4 bases and J gave up 10 bases; unmatched junction bases: 8.

This clone was counted once. The genes are TRBV11-2 and TRBJ2-3, with 7 bases that match TRBD1. The CDR3 is made up of 16 amino acids. V shed 6 bases, J shed 1 base, and the junction held 10 bases outside the gene matches. Germline values: CDR1 SGHAT, CDR2 FQNNGV. In nucleotides, the CDR3 is TGTGCCAGCAGTAGGCCCGGGACAGAGCGCACAGATACGCAGTATTTT. Translating gives CASSRPGTERTDTQYF.

The CDR3 region is CASSLGGLELDEQFF. For the CDR3, the DNA is TGTGCCAGCAGCTTAGGCGGTCTAGAACTCGATGAGCAGTTCTTC. The genes are TRBV7-7 and TRBJ2-1; D gene uncertain. The ends were cut back, 1 base at V and 8 bases at J, with 15 bases in the middle. Germline CDR1 is SSHAT and CDR2 is FNYEAQ (reference sequence). The CDR3 totals 15 residues.

The chain carries TRBV30 and TRBJ1-1, with D possibly matching TRBD1 (5 bases). Germline V lookup: CDR1 GTSNPN, CDR2 SVGIG (reference sequence). V gave up 2 bases and J gave up 2 bases, with 9 bases separating them. CDR3 length: 13 amino acids. The chain's CDR3 is CAWSTGSNTEAFF. The CDR3 DNA follows: TGTGCCTGGAGTACAGGTTCCAACACTGAAGCTTTCTTT.

This chain joins TRBV27 and TRBJ1-5; D is perhaps TRBD1 (6 bases). The CDR3 spans 17 residues. Trimming left V 6 bases short and J 1 base short, with 19 bases between. Germline V lookup: CDR1 MNHEY, CDR2 SMNVEV (reference sequence). CDR3 bases: TGTGCCAGCAGCCAAAAGGGGGGGGGTATGAGCAATCAGCCCCAGCATTTT. This codes for CASSQKGGGMSNQPQHF.